This T cell receptor beta chain was recorded in a study of T cells after yellow fever vaccination. Background on the study: Those fractions that held only low numbers of cells were prepared using the SMART-Seq v4 Ultra Low Input RNA kit.

Making TCR cDNA involved 5'RACE template switching, which added UMIs and a universal primer site. From the 5' RACE reads, TCRdb called clonotypes with MiXCR, one entry per CDR3 protein. Seen here are around 300,000 distinct CDR3 sequences, roughly 4.3% observed once, and the top ten hold 20% to 25%. The table lists this clonotype with many counts. Its specificity is not known. Whole-study findings and limits: Researchers noted that a small share of clonotypes showed up in both CD4 and CD8 compartments. Most clones from primary vaccination were detected again post-booster (almost 98% CD4, 70% to 90% CD8).

This CDR3 spans 16 amino acids. V shed 4 bases and J 4 bases; nucleotides not matched to a gene: 6. Germline-derived CDR1 and CDR2 are SGHTA and FQGNSA. This receptor was obtained from a man aged 18 to 30 who received the YFV17D yellow fever vaccine. J is TRBJ2-1 and V is TRBV7-2; 11 positions match TRBD2. This material consisted of PBMCs, taken 5 days after the yellow fever booster vaccination. The DNA for the CDR3 is TGTGCCAGCAGCTCGCCGACTAGCGGGGCTTACAATGAGCAGTTCTTC. As protein: CASSSPTSGAYNEQFF.